One sample yielded the 3 T cell receptor beta chains listed below, sequenced in a study of T-cell reconstitution after alpha-beta-depleted transplantation in children. The TCRbeta library incorporated unique molecular identifiers. A single record per CDR3 protein comes from TCRdb applying MiXCR to the PCR reads. This table has about 210,000 distinct CDR3 sequences, approximately 19% appearing once. The specimen comprised PBMCs, mostly from graft donor cells, sampled 360 days after TCRalphabeta/CD19-depleted stem cell transplant. Receptors were obtained from a male patient under 10 years old who had a stem cell transplant for acute lymphoblastic leukemia, so the T cells may come from the graft donor.

The genes are TRBV7-8 and TRBJ2-7, with 8 bases lining up with TRBD1. V dropped 5 bases and J dropped 6; count of bases not matched to a gene: 21. The V gene's germline CDR1 is SGHVS and CDR2 FQNEAQ. The CDR3 covers 18 residues. The CDR3 bases are TGTGCCAGCAGCCCCCGGGCAGGGGGCACATTCGGCTCCGGCGAGCAGTACTTC. Its protein product is CASSPRAGGTFGSGEQYF.

This clonotype turned up a few times. The genes are TRBV7-8 and TRBJ2-5; D may be TRBD1 (6 bases). With 1 base removed from V and 5 bases from J, the gap between germline ends came to 20 bases. This CDR3 comprises 17 residues. Germline CDR1 is SGHVS and CDR2 is FQNEAQ. The CDR3 DNA is TGTGCCAGCAGCTTAGACCCGGCGACAGGCGCCGGGGAGACCCAGTACTTC. It codes for CASSLDPATGAGETQYF. The full variable domain, rest sourced from reference TRBV7-8 and TRBJ2-5, is GAGVSQSPRYKVAKRGQDVALRCDPISGHVSLFWYQQALGQGPEFLTYFQNEAQLDKSGLPSDRFFAERPEGSVSTLKIQRTQQEDSAVYLCASSLDPATGAGETQYFGPGTRLLVL.

This clonotype was observed a handful of times. This chain connects TRBV19 to TRBJ2-3, with TRBD2 matching 10 bases. Germline CDR1 and CDR2: LNHDA and SQIVND (reference sequence). The V and J ends lost 5 bases and 13 bases, in that order; junction bases with no gene match: 6. This CDR3 has 12 residues. CDR3 in DNA: TGTGCCAGTAGTCCTAGCGGGGGCCAGAAGTATTTT. Amino acids: CASSPSGGQKYF.